What follows is one TCR beta chain and its context. These data originate in a study of control samples from healthy donors and cancer patients. This table comes from immunoSEQ multiplex PCR, and its TCRdb copy is limited to in-frame clones, with some not included. The data show some 89,000 clones, roughly 84% seen once. CDR3 length: 13 amino acids. Germline CDR1 is SNHLY and CDR2 is FYNNEI. V lost 2 bases, J lost 4 bases, and 7 bases lay in between. The sequenced sample was blood. This chain links TRBV2 with TRBJ2-3, with D tentatively TRBD2 (5 bases). The sequence was collected from a woman aged 40 to 50 in good health. CDR3 loop: CASSEMRADTQYF. DNA of the CDR3: TGTGCCAGCAGTGAAATGCGGGCAGATACGCAGTATTTT.